This T cell receptor (beta chain) was identified during a study of beta chain features in type 1 diabetes. On the study more broadly: The patients were much like the healthy donors in age, gender and cell yields. Study observations and caveats: Shortening that was moderate but significant affected the TCRB CDR3s of Type 1 diabetes patients in all four CD4+ subsets. Within the patient group, naive, central memory and Treg TCRB repertoires appeared more similar to each other than within healthy donors.

Staining for CD45RO/CCR7/CD25/CD127/CD95/CD27 allowed sorting of CD4+ naive, central memory, regulatory and stem cell-like memory cells. Germline CDR1 and CDR2: SQVTM and ANQGSEA. Unmatched junction bases numbered 15, after V lost 5 bases and J lost 6 bases. This CDR3 spans 16 amino acids. Comments on this clone: Its antigen is unknown.

The study reverse transcribed the entire isolated RNA, so it sequenced expressed TCRB transcripts. The protocol was immunoSEQ multiplex PCR, while the TCRdb copy is restricted to in-frame clones and leaves out a portion. This table has roughly 220,000 clones, around 16% appearing once. This chain links TRBV29-1 with TRBJ1-4, with TRBD1 identical over 7 bases. The TCR was taken from a man aged 30-40 years with type 1 diabetes. The sequenced material came from naive CD4+ T cells from blood. The CDR3: CSVPGTDPPRDEKLFF. CDR3 sequence (DNA): TGCAGCGTTCCGGGGACAGATCCCCCCAGGGATGAAAAACTGTTTTTT.